Each of the 14 T cell receptor beta chains below was sequenced from the same sample in a study of tumor and adjacent non-tumor tissue in lung cancer. The library came from three nested PCR rounds adapted from ARM-PCR protocols. A single record per CDR3 protein comes from TCRdb applying MiXCR to the multiplex PCR reads. This table has about 93,000 distinct CDR3 sequences, about 72% appearing once. The template was RNA from unsorted bulk tissue. The sample consisted of lung tumor tissue. These receptors were taken from a man in his 60s with non-small cell lung cancer.

Remarks on this clonotype: A junction boundary mismatches the germline segment, possibly from a read error. V is TRBV7-8 and J is TRBJ1-2, with D maybe TRBD1 (6 bases). The V gene's germline CDR1 is SGHVS and CDR2 FQNEAQ. CDR3 length equals 12 residues. The CDR3 DNA reads as TGTGCCAACAGCTTGGGGGCGGATGGCCACAGCTTC. Translated, it gives CANSLGADGHSF.

Of note for this clonotype: Since a much larger clone is just one base distant, this may be a read error. The CDR3, as DNA: TGCAATGCTAGTCCAGGACTAGCGGGGCTCGCCCAAGAGACCCAGTACTTC. Its protein product is CNASPGLAGLAQETQYF. The chain couples TRBV20-1 to TRBJ2-5, with 12 bases aligning to TRBD2. This CDR3 is 17 amino acids long. Germline CDR1 reads DFQATT; CDR2 reads SNEGSKA (reference sequence).

The chain recombines TRBV11-3 with TRBJ2-3, with D possibly TRBD2 on 6 matching bases. Germline CDR1 reads SGHNT; CDR2 reads YENEEA. This CDR3 is 15 amino acids long. CDR3 in DNA: TGTGGTAGCAGCTTAGCAGCGGGTTTCACAGATACGCAGTATTTT. Translation: CGSSLAAGFTDTQYF.

The rearrangement joins TRBV11-1 to TRBJ2-7, with TRBD1 identical over 7 bases. The CDR3 covers 16 residues. The V gene's germline CDR1 is SGHAT and CDR2 FQDESV (reference sequence). V shed 5 bases and J 1 base; nucleotides not matched to a gene: 11. CDR3: CASSLDRAVVSYEQYF. The CDR3 nucleotides are TGTGCCAGCAGCCTCGACAGGGCCGTTGTTTCCTACGAGCAGTACTTC. Drawing the rest from reference TRBV11-1 and TRBJ2-7, the complete variable domain is EAEVAQSPRYKITEKSQAVAFWCDPISGHATLYWYRQILGQGPELLVQFQDESVVDDSQLPKDRFSAERLKGVDSTLKIQPAELGDSAMYLCASSLDRAVVSYEQYFGPGTRLTVT.

The V gene is TRBV4-1, the J gene TRBJ2-7; TRBD1 aligns across 9 bases. The germline V gene encodes CDR1 MGHRA and CDR2 YSYEKL. CDR3 length: 17 amino acids. V shed 2 bases, J shed 5 bases, and the junction held 13 bases outside the gene matches. The CDR3 DNA sequence: TGCGCCAGCAGCCAACGCCCCCCGGGACAGGGACTCCACGAGCAGTACTTC. This translates into CASSQRPPGQGLHEQYF.

Of note for this clonotype: The conserved phenylalanine or tryptophan normally closing the CDR3 is absent here, so this likely arose from a read error. The V gene is TRBV6-2 or TRBV6-3, the J gene TRBJ2-2; TRBD1 matches at 7 bases. The germline gives CDR1 MNHEY, CDR2 SVGEGT. The CDR3 covers 14 residues. CDR3 in amino acids: CACSTTGAGGELFL. As DNA, the CDR3 is TGTGCCTGCAGTACTACAGGGGCCGGCGGGGAGCTGTTTTTA.

With respect to this clonotype: A read error may account for a junction end that differs from germline. The rearrangement joins TRBV11-1 to TRBJ2-1; D is unclear. Germline V gives CDR1 SGHAT, CDR2 FQDESV (reference sequence). The CDR3 is 16 residues long. The CDR3 is CASSLTPRSSYNEQIF. CDR3 in DNA: TGTGCCAGCAGCTTAACACCTCGGAGCTCCTATAATGAGCAGATCTTC.

A word on this clonotype: The germline gene is not matched at one end of the junction; a read error may be the cause. The chain employs TRBV4-3 and TRBJ2-1, with D maybe TRBD2 (5 bases). The CDR3 runs to 16 residues. Germline V gene sequence: CDR1 LGHNA, CDR2 YSLEER. CDR3 in amino acids: CANSQDPTSGYNELFF. Here the CDR3 DNA reads TGCGCCAACAGCCAAGATCCCACTAGTGGCTACAATGAGCTGTTCTTC.

Turning to this clonotype: A read error may account for a junction end that differs from germline. The V call is TRBV29-1, the J call TRBJ2-3; D call uncertain. In germline, CDR1 is SQVTM, CDR2 ANQGSEA. The CDR3 sequence is 15 residues long. The CDR3 region is CSIEDKGGGTDTQYF. The CDR3 DNA sequence: TGCAGCATTGAGGATAAGGGTGGGGGCACAGATACGCAGTATTTT.

This clonotype was seen repeatedly, ten times or more. This chain uses TRBV6-5 with TRBJ1-5, with 8 bases fitting TRBD1. The CDR3 totals 14 residues. V shed 6 bases, J shed 7 bases, and the junction held 8 bases outside the gene matches. Per germline, CDR1 MNHEY and CDR2 SVGAGI. The CDR3 nucleotides read TGTGCCAGCAGAACTCGGACAGGGCAACAGCCCCAGCATTTT. Its translation: CASRTRTGQQPQHF.

As to this clonotype: Compared with germline, one end of the junction differs, possibly owing to a read error. The J gene is TRBJ1-6, the V gene TRBV6-6; D not resolved. This CDR3 has 15 residues. CDR1 is MNHNY, CDR2 SVGAGI, per germline (reference sequence). CDR3 sequence (DNA): TGTGTCAGCAGTTACTCGACACACAATAATTCACCCCTCCACTTT. Its protein is CVSSYSTHNNSPLHF.

A note on this clonotype: A read error may produce the germline difference seen at one junction end. The genes are TRBV6-2 or TRBV6-3 and TRBJ2-3; D is perhaps TRBD2 (5 bases). The CDR3 covers 14 residues. CDR1 MNHEY and CDR2 SVGEGT come from the germline V gene. The CDR3 DNA reads TGTGCCACCAGTTCGGGGATGATGATCGCAGTCACGTATTTT. Protein product: CATSSGMMIAVTYF.

Concerning this clonotype: This may stem from a read error, because a much larger clone lies one nucleotide away. This chain uses TRBV7-9 with TRBJ1-2; D remains ambiguous. This CDR3 is built from 16 residues. Germline V gene data show CDR1 as SEHNR and CDR2 as FQNEAQ (reference sequence). The CDR3 here is CASSLAGNRANYSYTF. CDR3 bases: TGTGCCAGCAGCTTAGCGGGGAACAGAGCTAACTATAGCTACACCTTC.

The chain carries TRBV24-1 and TRBJ2-7, with no clear D. Per germline, CDR1 KGHDR and CDR2 SFDVKD. V was pared by 2 bases and J by 0 bases, with 4 bases between. This CDR3 has 13 amino acids. The CDR3 is CATSDSNSYEQYF. The CDR3 nucleotides read TGTGCCACCAGTGATTCAAACTCCTACGAGCAGTACTTC.